A single sample gave rise to the 23 T cell receptor beta chains below, sequenced in a study of blood T cell repertoires in COVID-19. The data were produced by immunoSEQ multiplex PCR, yet TCRdb's version contains in-frame clones alone and is incomplete. The sample shows under 350,000 clones, around nine tenths of them seen only once. The sample was peripheral blood. The origin of the receptors is a man in his 70s with acute or convalescent COVID-19.

The chain uses TRBV5-1 and TRBJ2-4; 9 bases agree with TRBD1. CDR1 is SGHRS and CDR2 is YFSETQ in the germline V gene. V shed 4 bases and J 6 bases; nucleotides not matched to a gene: 5. This CDR3 has 14 residues. This chain's CDR3 is CASSTQTGGNIQYF. In nucleotides, the CDR3 is TGCGCCAGCAGCACACAGACAGGGGGAAACATTCAGTACTTC.

The chain combines TRBV28 with TRBJ2-7, with TRBD1 matching 8 bases. Germline V gene lookup returns CDR1 MDHEN and CDR2 SYDVKM. The CDR3 is 15 amino acids. Trimming took 2 bases from V and 4 from J; bases not matched to a gene: 7. The CDR3, as DNA: TGTGCCAGCAGTTTAGAAGGACAGGGACGGTACGAGCAGTACTTC. Translating it yields CASSLEGQGRYEQYF.

The chain joins TRBV6-1 to TRBJ1-3; D not certain. V was pared by 2 bases and J by 4 bases, with 12 bases between. The CDR3 spans 15 residues. Germline CDR1 is MNHNS and CDR2 is SASEGT. The CDR3 DNA reads as TGTGCCAGCAGTGAACCTGGCGGTATAGGAAACACCATATATTTT. Encoded protein: CASSEPGGIGNTIYF.

Only one count was recorded for this clone. This chain joins TRBV11-2 and TRBJ1-1, with D tentatively TRBD1 (5 bases). The germline V and J ends were trimmed by 4 bases and 8 bases, with 8 bases remaining between them. Germline V CDR1 and CDR2: SGHAT, FQNNGV. The CDR3 is 11 amino acids. The DNA of the CDR3 is TGTGCCAGCAGCTATCGGACAGAAGCTTTCTTT. Encoded protein: CASSYRTEAFF.

The CDR3 region is CASTSWGGAYSNQPQHF. The CDR3 region has the DNA TGTGCCAGTACATCATGGGGGGGCGCCTATAGCAATCAGCCCCAGCATTTT. The genes are TRBV19 and TRBJ1-5; TRBD1 might be the D (6 bases). Germline V gene sequence: CDR1 LNHDA, CDR2 SQIVND (reference sequence). With 7 bases removed from V and 0 bases from J, the gap between germline ends came to 19 bases. This CDR3 region has 17 residues.

Written as DNA, the CDR3 is TGTGCCAGCAGCCCGACTTCTAGCGGAGGGCGCTACGAGCAGTACTTC. Protein: CASSPTSSGGRYEQYF. The chain joins TRBV3-1 (or the pseudogene TRBV3-2) to TRBJ2-7; 7 positions agree with TRBD2. The J segment lost 3 bases and the V segment lost 4 bases, leaving 12 bases of the junction unmatched. CDR1 and CDR2 (germline): LGHDT, YNNKEL (reference sequence). The CDR3 is made up of 16 amino acids.

The chain uses TRBV19 and TRBJ2-6, with a possible D match to TRBD1 (6 bases). Trimming took 5 bases from V and 0 from J, leaving 14 bases between them. The CDR3 runs to 17 residues. Germline-derived CDR1 and CDR2 are LNHDA and SQIVND (reference sequence). CDR3 sequence: CASSETGTPSGANVLTF. The CDR3 DNA reads as TGTGCCAGTAGTGAAACAGGGACCCCCTCTGGGGCCAACGTCCTGACTTTC.

The chain joins TRBV4-1 to TRBJ1-1, with D perhaps TRBD1 (5 bases). Trimming stripped 0 bases from V and 4 bases from J, with 9 bases between. The CDR3 extends over 14 amino acids. CDR1 and CDR2 (germline): MGHRA, YSYEKL. DNA of the CDR3: TGCGCCAGCAGCCAAGAGGGGCCCATCACTGAAGCTTTCTTT. Protein sequence: CASSQEGPITEAFF.

This chain links TRBV29-1 with TRBJ2-1; 9 bases agree with TRBD2. The CDR3 runs to 16 residues. Germline CDR1 and CDR2: SQVTM and ANQGSEA. V shed 4 bases and J 9 bases; nucleotides not matched to a gene: 16. CDR3 sequence: CSVGWASGARYGEQFF. CDR3 nucleotides: TGCAGCGTTGGTTGGGCTAGCGGGGCCAGGTATGGTGAGCAGTTCTTC.

The chain carries TRBV2 and TRBJ2-1, with a tentative D call TRBD2 (6 bases). Germline V gene data show CDR1 as SNHLY and CDR2 as FYNNEI. The germline V and J ends were trimmed by 5 bases and 2 bases, with 10 bases remaining between them. The CDR3 runs to 14 residues. In DNA, the CDR3 is TGTGCCAGCAGTTGGGGGGTAACCTACAATGAGCAGTTCTTC. Its protein is CASSWGVTYNEQFF.

The rearrangement links TRBV7-9 to TRBJ2-7; D is perhaps TRBD2 (5 bases). Germline CDR1 is SEHNR and CDR2 is FQNEAQ (reference sequence). The CDR3 contains 13 residues. Trimming took 4 bases from V and 5 from J, leaving 12 bases between them. The CDR3 is CASSYPSGDEQYF. For the CDR3, the DNA is TGTGCCAGCAGCTACCCGTCCGGGGACGAGCAGTACTTC.

This clone was seen just once. J is TRBJ2-1 and V is TRBV5-4; D is perhaps TRBD2 (6 bases). Germline V gene lookup returns CDR1 SGHNT and CDR2 YYREEE (reference sequence). The CDR3 is 14 residues long. Trimming pared 5 bases from V and 2 bases from J, leaving 11 bases between. The DNA of the CDR3 is TGTGCCAGCAGGGTTAGCGGACCCTACAATGAGCAGTTCTTC. Protein sequence: CASRVSGPYNEQFF.

The chain joins TRBV28 to TRBJ1-2; D is possibly TRBD1 (6 bases). Trimming removed 3 bases from V and 8 bases from J, with 25 bases in between. The length of the CDR3 is 17 residues. Germline V gene data show CDR1 as MDHEN and CDR2 as SYDVKM. The CDR3 DNA reads TGTGCCAGCAGTTTTTCAGATTTATGGGGGCAGGTAAAGGGCTACACCTTC. It codes for CASSFSDLWGQVKGYTF.

The chain has TRBV27 and TRBJ2-7; weak D call: TRBD2 (6 bases). The V gene's germline CDR1 is MNHEY and CDR2 SMNVEV (reference sequence). V was shortened by 1 base and J by 2 bases, with 21 bases between the two germline ends. The CDR3 sequence is 18 residues long. The DNA of the CDR3 is TGTGCCAGCAGTTTATATCTTGAACCCGGGAGTGGAGCCTACGAGCAGTACTTC. It codes for CASSLYLEPGSGAYEQYF.

The genes are TRBV25-1 and TRBJ1-6, with D possibly TRBD1 on 6 matching bases. The CDR3 has 15 residues. V was cut by 7 bases and J by 7 bases, with 17 bases left in between. The germline V gene has CDR1 MGHDK and CDR2 SYGVNS. CDR3 region: CASTSAVQGNSPLHF. As DNA, the CDR3 is TGTGCCAGCACCTCCGCCGTACAGGGAAATTCACCCCTCCACTTT.

The rearrangement joins TRBV5-5 to TRBJ2-1; a possible D gene is TRBD2 (5 bases). Germline CDR1 is SGHKS and CDR2 is YYEKEE (reference sequence). V lost 2 bases and J 12 bases, leaving 15 bases between the germline ends. The CDR3 is 13 amino acids. The CDR3 coding sequence is TGTGCCAGCAGCTTCCGGGGAGATAAGGGGCAGTTCTTC. This sequence encodes CASSFRGDKGQFF. The whole variable domain, remainder taken from reference TRBV5-5 and TRBJ2-1, is DAGVTQSPTHLIKTRGQQVTLRCSPISGHKSVSWYQQVLGQGPQFIFQYYEKEERGRGNFPDRFSARQFPNYSSELNVNALLLGDSALYLCASSFRGDKGQFFGPGTRLTVL.

The CDR3 here is CASRPLAGETQYF. The CDR3 DNA reads as TGTGCCAGTAGACCACTAGCGGGGGAGACCCAGTACTTC. The chain uses TRBV19 and TRBJ2-5; TRBD2 aligns across 10 bases. V lost 6 bases and J lost 5; bases outside the gene matches: 3. The CDR3 loop spans 13 amino acids. Germline lookup yields CDR1 LNHDA and CDR2 SQIVND (reference sequence).

This sequence joins TRBV28 and TRBJ2-3; D call uncertain. Trimming pared 6 bases from V and 5 bases from J, leaving 9 bases between. This CDR3 region has 12 residues. Germline lookup yields CDR1 MDHEN and CDR2 SYDVKM. The CDR3: CASSPNRDTQYF. The CDR3 region has the DNA TGTGCCAGCAGCCCGAACAGAGATACGCAGTATTTT.

This clone came up a few times. The rearrangement links TRBV6-2 or TRBV6-3 to TRBJ2-1; 10 bases are a match to TRBD1. There are 15 residues in the CDR3. Germline values: CDR1 MNHEY, CDR2 SVGEGT. The J segment lost 5 bases and the V segment lost 6 bases, leaving 7 bases of the junction unmatched. The CDR3 DNA is TGTGCCAGCAGCCCGACAGGGGGCTTACACAATGAGCAGTTCTTC. The encoded protein is CASSPTGGLHNEQFF.

This chain uses TRBV4-2 with TRBJ2-7, with a possible D match to TRBD1 (7 bases). This CDR3 is built from 15 residues. The ends were cut back, 0 bases at V and 3 bases at J, with 12 bases in the middle. CDR1 is LGHNA, CDR2 YNFKEQ, per germline. Written as DNA, the CDR3 is TGTGCCAGCAGCCAAGAAGGGCAGGGGGGCTACGAGCAGTACTTC. Protein: CASSQEGQGGYEQYF.

V is TRBV7-8 and J is TRBJ1-2; 7 bases are a match to TRBD1. Trimming removed 1 base from V and 8 bases from J; junction bases left unmatched: 10. Germline V gene lookup returns CDR1 SGHVS and CDR2 FQNEAQ. The CDR3 is 15 residues long. CDR3 in amino acids: CASSLVFNRDSGYTF. The CDR3 DNA reads TGTGCCAGCAGCTTAGTTTTCAACAGGGACAGCGGCTACACCTTC.

V and J are TRBV28 and TRBJ2-7, with D perhaps TRBD1 (5 bases). The CDR3 covers 11 residues. V shed 7 bases and J shed 3 bases, with 7 bases lying between them. Per germline, CDR1 MDHEN and CDR2 SYDVKM. As DNA, the CDR3 is TGTGCCAGCACTCAGGGCTACGAGCAGTACTTC. Translated, it gives CASTQGYEQYF.

This chain uses TRBV9 with TRBJ2-1; TRBD1 agrees at 7 bases. After removal of 4 bases from V and 6 bases from J, the junction contained 10 bases not matched to a gene. The CDR3 consists of 15 residues. Germline CDR1 and CDR2: SGDLS and YYNGEE. The CDR3: CASSRGTVPTNEQFF. The CDR3, as DNA: TGTGCCAGCAGCAGAGGGACAGTTCCGACCAATGAGCAGTTCTTC.